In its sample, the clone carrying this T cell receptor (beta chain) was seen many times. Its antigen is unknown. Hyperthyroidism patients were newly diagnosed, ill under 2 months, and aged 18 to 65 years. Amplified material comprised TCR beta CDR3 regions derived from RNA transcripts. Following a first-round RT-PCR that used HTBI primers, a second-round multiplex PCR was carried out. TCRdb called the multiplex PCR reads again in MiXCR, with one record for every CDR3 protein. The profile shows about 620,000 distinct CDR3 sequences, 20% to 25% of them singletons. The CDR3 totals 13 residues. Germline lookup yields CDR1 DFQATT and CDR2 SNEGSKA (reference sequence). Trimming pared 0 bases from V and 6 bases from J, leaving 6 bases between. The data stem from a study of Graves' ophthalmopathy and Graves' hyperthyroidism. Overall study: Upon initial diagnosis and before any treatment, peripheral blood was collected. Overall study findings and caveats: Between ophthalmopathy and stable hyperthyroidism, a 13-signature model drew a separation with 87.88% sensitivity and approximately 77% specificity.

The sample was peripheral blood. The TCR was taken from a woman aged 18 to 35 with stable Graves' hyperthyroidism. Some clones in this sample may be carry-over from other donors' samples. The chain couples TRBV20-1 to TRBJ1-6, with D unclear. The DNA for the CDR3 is TGCAGTGCTAGAGAGGGGAGTAATTCACCCCTCCACTTT. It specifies CSAREGSNSPLHF.